The 14 T cell receptor beta chains below all came from one sample that was sequenced in a study of blood T cell repertoires in COVID-19. Profiling relied on immunoSEQ multiplex PCR, and the TCRdb table lists in-frame clones only, not all of them. The repertoire includes some 350,000 clones, approximately 88% of them detected once, and around 3% sits in the top ten. The sample taken for sequencing was peripheral blood. These receptors all come from a woman aged 25 to 45 with COVID-19, enrolled during active disease.

The V gene is TRBV2, the J gene TRBJ2-3, with TRBD2 matching over 13 bases. Germline CDR1 and CDR2: SNHLY and FYNNEI. The CDR3 spans 14 residues. V was pared by 7 bases and J by 6 bases, with 4 bases of the junction left unmatched. CDR3 protein: CASKGTSGVDTQYF. DNA for the CDR3: TGTGCCAGCAAGGGGACTAGCGGGGTCGATACGCAGTATTTT.

The genes are TRBV5-1 and TRBJ2-7, with D unclear. Germline V lookup: CDR1 SGHRS, CDR2 YFSETQ. There are 15 residues in the CDR3. Trimming took off 4 bases at V and 7 bases at J, with 21 bases between the two ends. CDR3 loop: CASSEFGSPLEEQYV. CDR3 DNA sequence: TGCGCCAGCAGCGAGTTCGGAAGTCCTCTGGAGGAGCAGTACGTC.

This clone was seen a handful of times. The CDR3 DNA reads TGTGCCAGCAGTTCGACGGGAACTCGGGGAAACACCATATATTTT. Translating it yields CASSSTGTRGNTIYF. This chain joins TRBV6-6 and TRBJ1-3; D is unresolved. CDR1 is MNHNY, CDR2 SVGAGI, per germline (reference sequence). Deletions cut 4 bases from V and 4 bases from J, with 14 bases between. The CDR3 runs to 15 residues.

J is TRBJ2-3 and V is TRBV24-1, with D perhaps matching TRBD1 (6 bases). This CDR3 contains 13 residues. CDR1 KGHDR and CDR2 SFDVKD come from the germline V gene. With 3 bases removed from V and 6 bases from J, the gap between germline ends came to 9 bases. CDR3 sequence (DNA): TGTGCCACCAGTGATCTGGACAGCGATACGCAGTATTTT. Translated: CATSDLDSDTQYF.

J is TRBJ1-6 and V is TRBV28; 9 bases match TRBD1. Germline loops: CDR1 MDHEN, CDR2 SYDVKM. Trimming at V came to 3 bases and at J to 10 bases, leaving 4 bases not matched to a gene. The CDR3 consists of 14 residues. This CDR3 reads CASSLPDRGSPLHF. CDR3 sequence (DNA): TGTGCCAGCAGTTTGCCCGACAGGGGGTCACCCCTCCACTTT.

The chain uses TRBV18 and TRBJ1-3; the match to TRBD1 covers 7 bases. The CDR3 is 16 residues long. The J segment lost 2 bases and the V segment lost 3 bases, leaving 7 bases of the junction unmatched. Germline CDR1 and CDR2: KGHSH and LQKENI. The CDR3 nucleotides read TGTGCCAGCTCACCCACCCGGGACAGAACTGGAAACACCATATATTTT. Protein: CASSPTRDRTGNTIYF.

This chain joins TRBV9 and TRBJ1-2; weak D call: TRBD1 (6 bases). V was shortened by 3 bases and J by 6 bases, with 9 bases between the two germline ends. This CDR3 is built from 12 residues. Germline lookup yields CDR1 SGDLS and CDR2 YYNGEE. This CDR3 reads CASSANRDGYTF. The CDR3 nucleotides are TGTGCCAGCAGCGCCAACAGGGATGGCTACACCTTC.

The V gene is TRBV5-1, the J gene TRBJ2-1; tentative D call: TRBD2 (5 bases). This CDR3 has 15 residues. Germline V CDR1 and CDR2: SGHRS, YFSETQ. Deletions cut 0 bases from V and 8 bases from J, with 15 bases between. CDR3 DNA: TGCGCCAGCAGCTTGGCCCGGGAAACTAGGGATGAGCAGTTCTTC. Translated: CASSLARETRDEQFF.

The rearrangement joins TRBV6-5 to TRBJ1-6; D is ambiguous. The germline V gene has CDR1 MNHEY and CDR2 SVGAGI. Trimming cost V 2 bases and J 6 bases, with 11 bases left between them. This CDR3 comprises 15 residues. CDR3: CASSYGRNGNSPLHF. As DNA, the CDR3 is TGTGCCAGCAGTTACGGCAGGAATGGTAATTCACCCCTCCACTTT.

The rearrangement joins TRBV5-6 to TRBJ1-6; TRBD1 aligns across 10 bases. The CDR3 length is 14 residues. Germline CDR1 reads SGHDT; CDR2 reads YYEEEE. With V trimmed by 4 bases and J by 10 bases, 5 bases remained unmatched. The CDR3: CASSQGQGTSPLHF. CDR3 in DNA: TGTGCCAGCAGCCAGGGACAGGGGACGTCACCCCTCCACTTT.

This chain joins TRBV18 and TRBJ1-5; the D gene is possibly TRBD1 (5 bases). With 6 bases removed from V and 5 bases from J, the gap between germline ends came to 8 bases. The CDR3 is 12 residues long. The germline CDR1 and CDR2 sequences are KGHSH and LQKENI. CDR3 loop: CASSSGDQPQHF. The CDR3 DNA is TGTGCCAGCTCCTCGGGGGATCAGCCCCAGCATTTT.

The CDR3 region has the DNA TGTGCCAGCAGCGTAGGACCGGGACAGGGTATGGGTGAGCAGTTCTTC. It encodes CASSVGPGQGMGEQFF. The gene calls are TRBV9 and TRBJ2-1; TRBD1 matches 9 bases. V lost 0 bases to trimming and J lost 9 bases; unmatched junction nucleotides: 10. The CDR3 extends over 16 amino acids. The germline CDR1 and CDR2 sequences are SGDLS and YYNGEE. Looking up the rest from reference TRBV9 and TRBJ2-1 gives the full variable domain: DSGVTQTPKHLITATGQRVTLRCSPRSGDLSVYWYQQSLDQGLQFLIQYYNGEERAKGNILERFSAQQFPDLHSELNLSSLELGDSALYFCASSVGPGQGMGEQFFGPGTRLTVL.

This chain links TRBV5-4 with TRBJ2-5, with TRBD1 matching over 7 bases. The germline gives CDR1 SGHNT, CDR2 YYREEE (reference sequence). V was clipped by 5 bases and J by 5 bases; unmatched bases: 9. This CDR3 region has 14 residues. The CDR3 protein is CASRVTGDRETQYF. In DNA form, the CDR3 reads TGTGCCAGCAGGGTCACAGGGGATAGGGAGACCCAGTACTTC.

The chain links TRBV7-2 to TRBJ2-7; TRBD1 aligns across 10 bases. J was trimmed by 4 bases and V by 1 base; bases with no gene match: 7. The CDR3 contains 16 residues. Germline V gives CDR1 SGHTA, CDR2 FQGNSA. The CDR3, as DNA: TGTGCCAGCAGCTTAGTTACGGGACAGGGGCAGTACGAGCAGTACTTC. Its protein product is CASSLVTGQGQYEQYF.